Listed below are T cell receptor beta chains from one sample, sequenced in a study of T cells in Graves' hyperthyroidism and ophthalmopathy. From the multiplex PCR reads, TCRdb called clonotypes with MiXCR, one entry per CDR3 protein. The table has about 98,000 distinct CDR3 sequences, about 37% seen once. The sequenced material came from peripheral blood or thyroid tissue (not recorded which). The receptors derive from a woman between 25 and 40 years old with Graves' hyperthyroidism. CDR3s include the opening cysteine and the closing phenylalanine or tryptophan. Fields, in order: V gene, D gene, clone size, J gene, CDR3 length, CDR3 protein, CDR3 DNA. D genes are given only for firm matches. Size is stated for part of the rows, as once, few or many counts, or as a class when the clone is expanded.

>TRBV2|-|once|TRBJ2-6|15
CASSEWRVGLVTEAF
TGTGCCAGCAGTGAATGGAGGGTAGGCTTGGTCACTGAAGCTTTC
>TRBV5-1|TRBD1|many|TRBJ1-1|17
CASSRKGQGLLETEAFF
TGCGCCAGCAGCCGAAAGGGACAGGGGCTCTTGGAAACTGAAGCTTTCTTT
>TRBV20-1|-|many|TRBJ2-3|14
CSAGLATLTDTQYF
TGCAGTGCTGGGCTAGCGACACTCACAGATACGCAGTATTTT
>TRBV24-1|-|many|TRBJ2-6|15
CATSATSTGPNVLTF
TGTGCCACCAGTGCTACTTCTACAGGGCCCAACGTCCTGACTTTC
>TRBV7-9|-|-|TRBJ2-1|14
CASGGAGGSHEQFF
TGTGCCAGCGGTGGGGCAGGTGGGTCACATGAGCAGTTCTTC
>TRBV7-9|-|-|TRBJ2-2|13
CASSSPVGGELFF
TGTGCCAGCAGCTCTCCTGTCGGCGGGGAGCTGTTTTTT
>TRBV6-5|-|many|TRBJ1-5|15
CASSEASMMGQPQHF
TGTGCCAGCAGTGAGGCCTCCATGATGGGTCAGCCCCAGCATTTT
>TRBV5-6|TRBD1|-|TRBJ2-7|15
CASSSRDSVSYEQYF
TGTGCCAGCAGCTCTCGGGACAGTGTCTCCTACGAGCAGTACTTC
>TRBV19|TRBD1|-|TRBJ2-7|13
CASRDSPSHEQYF
TGTGCCAGCCGGGACAGTCCATCACACGAGCAGTACTTC
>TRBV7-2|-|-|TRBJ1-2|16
CASSESALHKLRGYTF
TGTGCCAGCAGTGAATCCGCTTTACACAAACTCCGTGGCTACACCTTC
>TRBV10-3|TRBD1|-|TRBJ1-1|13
CAISHRGWTGAFF
TGTGCCATCAGTCACAGGGGTTGGACTGGAGCTTTCTTT
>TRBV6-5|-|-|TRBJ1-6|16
CASSYGTSSYNSPLHF
TGTGCCAGCAGTTATGGGACGAGCTCCTATAATTCACCCCTCCACTTT
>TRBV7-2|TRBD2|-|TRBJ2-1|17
CAWAGLAGGTLYNEQFF
TGTGCCTGGGCAGGACTAGCGGGAGGTACCCTCTACAATGAGCAGTTCTTC
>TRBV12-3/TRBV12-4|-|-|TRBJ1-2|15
CACSTSPGSSYGYAF
TGTGCCTGCAGTACAAGTCCCGGGAGTAGCTATGGCTACGCCTTC
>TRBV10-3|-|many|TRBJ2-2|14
CAISVYRFHGELFF
TGTGCCATCAGTGTATACAGGTTTCACGGGGAGCTGTTTTTT
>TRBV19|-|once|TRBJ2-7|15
CASSLKVAEPYEQYF
TGTGCCAGTAGTCTTAAAGTAGCGGAACCCTACGAGCAGTACTTC
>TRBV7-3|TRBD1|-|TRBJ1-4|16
CASSRTGGSTNEKLFF
TGTGCCAGCAGCCGGACAGGGGGCTCAACTAATGAAAAACTGTTTTTT
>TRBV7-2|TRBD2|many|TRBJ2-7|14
CASSLASGAYEQYF
TGTGCCAGCAGCCTCGCTAGCGGAGCCTACGAGCAGTACTTC
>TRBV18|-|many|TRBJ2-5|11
CASSPRGTQYF
TGTGCCAGCTCACCACGCGGGACCCAGTACTTC
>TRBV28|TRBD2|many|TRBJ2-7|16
CASSLGTGTRAYEQYF
TGTGCCAGCAGTTTAGGGACCGGGACTAGGGCTTACGAGCAGTACTTC
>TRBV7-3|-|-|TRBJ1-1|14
CASSLRAGVTEALF
TGTGCCAGCAGCTTAAGGGCAGGAGTGACTGAAGCTCTCTTT
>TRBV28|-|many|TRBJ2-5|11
CASSSPPTQYF
TGTGCCAGCAGTTCCCCACCCACCCAGTACTTC
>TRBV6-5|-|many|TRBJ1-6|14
CASGEYFEGSPLHF
TGTGCCAGCGGGGAGTATTTCGAGGGTTCACCCCTCCACTTT
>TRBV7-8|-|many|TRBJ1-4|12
CASSFSVRKLFF
TGTGCCAGCAGCTTTAGCGTGAGGAAACTGTTTTTT
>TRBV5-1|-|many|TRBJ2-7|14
CASSLGQAANEQYF
TGCGCCAGCAGTTTAGGCCAGGCCGCGAACGAGCAGTACTTC
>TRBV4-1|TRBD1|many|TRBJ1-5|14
CASSRQGVGQPQHF
TGCGCCAGCAGCCGTCAGGGGGTCGGTCAGCCCCAGCATTTT
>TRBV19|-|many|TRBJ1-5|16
CASSVAYTEESQPQHF
TGTGCCAGTAGTGTCGCCTACACAGAGGAAAGTCAGCCCCAGCATTTT
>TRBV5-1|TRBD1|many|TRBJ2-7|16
CASSGNLGQGHYEQYF
TGCGCCAGCAGCGGAAACCTGGGACAGGGGCACTACGAGCAGTACTTC
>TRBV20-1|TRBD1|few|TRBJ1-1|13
CSSKGGQGRGAFF
TGCAGTTCGAAGGGGGGACAGGGGAGGGGGGCTTTCTTT
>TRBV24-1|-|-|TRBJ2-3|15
CASSPLGARTDTQYF
TGTGCCAGCAGTCCCCTGGGCGCACGCACAGATACGCAGTATTTT
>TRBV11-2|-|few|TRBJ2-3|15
CASSQSWGNTDTQYF
TGTGCCAGCAGCCAGAGTTGGGGGAACACAGATACGCAGTATTTT
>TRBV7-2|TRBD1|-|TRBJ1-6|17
CASRSDRGLLKNSPLHF
TGTGCCAGCAGGTCCGACAGGGGGCTTTTAAAGAATTCACCCCTCCACTTT
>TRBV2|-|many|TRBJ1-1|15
CASSEWGTLNTEAFF
TGTGCCAGCAGTGAATGGGGGACACTGAACACTGAAGCTTTCTTT
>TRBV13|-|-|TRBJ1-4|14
CASSSSQGGEKLFF
TGTGCCAGCAGCTCATCTCAGGGTGGCGAAAAACTGTTTTTT
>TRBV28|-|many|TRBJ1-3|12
CAGGGTGNTIYF
TGTGCAGGGGGGGGAACTGGAAACACCATATATTTT
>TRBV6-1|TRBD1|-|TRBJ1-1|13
CASSSGQALEAFF
TGTGCCAGCAGCTCGGGACAGGCCCTTGAAGCTTTCTTT
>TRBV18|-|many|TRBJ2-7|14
CASSVRDRTAEQYF
TGTGCCAGCTCAGTCCGGGACCGGACGGCCGAGCAGTACTTC
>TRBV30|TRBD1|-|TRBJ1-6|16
CAWSEPGQAFNSPLHF
TGTGCCTGGAGTGAACCGGGACAGGCGTTTAATTCACCCCTCCACTTT
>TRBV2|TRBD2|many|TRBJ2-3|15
CASSEGGRYADTQYF
TGTGCCAGCAGTGAGGGCGGGAGATACGCAGATACGCAGTATTTT
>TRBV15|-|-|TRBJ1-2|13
CATSTNRKYGYTF
TGTGCCACCAGCACAAACAGAAAATATGGCTACACCTTC
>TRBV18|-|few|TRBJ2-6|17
CASSPLNRSSGANVLTF
TGTGCCAGCTCACCACTGAACAGGTCATCTGGGGCCAACGTCCTGACTTTC
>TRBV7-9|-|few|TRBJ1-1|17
CASSFSRFRFLNTEAFF
TGTGCCAGCAGTTTTTCCCGGTTTCGGTTCTTGAACACTGAAGCTTTCTTT
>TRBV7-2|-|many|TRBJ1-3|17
CASSQPLGWSSGNTIYF
TGTGCCAGCAGCCAACCCCTGGGGTGGAGCTCTGGAAACACCATATATTTT
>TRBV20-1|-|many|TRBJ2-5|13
CSANKQVRETQYF
TGCAGTGCTAACAAGCAAGTTCGTGAGACCCAGTACTTC